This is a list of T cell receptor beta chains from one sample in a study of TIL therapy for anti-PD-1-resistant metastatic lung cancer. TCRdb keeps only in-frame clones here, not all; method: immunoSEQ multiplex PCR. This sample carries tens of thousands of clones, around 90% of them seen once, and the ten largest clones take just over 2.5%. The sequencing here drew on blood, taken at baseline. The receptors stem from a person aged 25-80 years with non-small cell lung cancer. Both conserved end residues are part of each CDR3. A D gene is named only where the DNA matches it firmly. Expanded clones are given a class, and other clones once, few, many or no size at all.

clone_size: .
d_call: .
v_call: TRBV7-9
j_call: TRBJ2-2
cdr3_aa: CASSRDVNTGELFF
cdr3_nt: TGTGCCAGCAGCAGGGACGTCAACACCGGGGAGCTGTTTTTT

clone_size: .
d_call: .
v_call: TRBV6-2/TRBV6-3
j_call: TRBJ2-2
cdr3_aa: CASSLVGTGELFF
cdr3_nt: TGTGCCAGCAGTCTCGTAGGGACCGGGGAGCTGTTTTTT

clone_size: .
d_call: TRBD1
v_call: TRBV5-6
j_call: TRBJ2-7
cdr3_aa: CASEPGQGSYEQYF
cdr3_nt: TGTGCCAGCGAACCGGGACAGGGATCGTACGAGCAGTACTTC

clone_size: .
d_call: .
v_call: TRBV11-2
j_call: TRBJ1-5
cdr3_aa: CASSLDYSNQPQHF
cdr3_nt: TGTGCCAGCAGCTTAGATTATAGCAATCAGCCCCAGCATTTT

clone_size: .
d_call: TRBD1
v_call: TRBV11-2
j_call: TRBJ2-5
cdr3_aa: CASTRDRGQTQYF
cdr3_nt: TGTGCCAGCACCAGAGACAGGGGACAGACCCAGTACTTC

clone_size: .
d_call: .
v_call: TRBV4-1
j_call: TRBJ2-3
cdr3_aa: CASSQETGTDTQYF
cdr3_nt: TGCGCCAGCAGCCAAGAAACCGGGACAGATACGCAGTATTTT

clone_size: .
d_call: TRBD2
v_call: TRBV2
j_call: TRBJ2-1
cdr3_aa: CASSGGRAGVQFF
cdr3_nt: TGTGCCAGCAGTGGGGGTCGGGCGGGAGTTCAGTTCTTC

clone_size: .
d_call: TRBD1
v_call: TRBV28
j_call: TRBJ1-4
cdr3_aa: CASSSPDREGEKLFF
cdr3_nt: TGTGCCAGCAGTTCCCCGGACAGGGAAGGGGAAAAACTGTTTTTT

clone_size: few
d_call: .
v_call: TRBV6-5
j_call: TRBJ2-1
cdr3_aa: CASPSSMGEQFF
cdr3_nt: TGTGCCAGCCCCAGTTCGATGGGCGAGCAGTTCTTC

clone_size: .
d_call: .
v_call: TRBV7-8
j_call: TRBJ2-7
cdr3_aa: CASRPFGDYEQYF
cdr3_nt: TGTGCCAGCAGACCTTTCGGGGACTACGAGCAGTACTTC

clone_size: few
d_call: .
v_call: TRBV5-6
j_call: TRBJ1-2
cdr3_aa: CASSEDSARGYTF
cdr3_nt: TGTGCCAGCAGCGAGGACAGTGCGAGGGGCTACACCTTC

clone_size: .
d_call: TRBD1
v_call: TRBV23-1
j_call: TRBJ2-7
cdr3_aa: CASSPDRGRGEQYF
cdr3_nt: TGCGCCAGCAGCCCGGACAGGGGAAGGGGGGAGCAGTACTTC

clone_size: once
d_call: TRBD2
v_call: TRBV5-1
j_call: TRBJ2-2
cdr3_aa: CASSLTSGTNTGELFF
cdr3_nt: TGCGCCAGCAGCTTGACTAGCGGTACGAACACCGGGGAGCTGTTTTTT

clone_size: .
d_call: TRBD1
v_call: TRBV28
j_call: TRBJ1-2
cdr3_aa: CASSSPGQGYYGYTF
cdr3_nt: TGTGCCAGCAGTTCACCGGGACAGGGTTACTATGGCTACACCTTC

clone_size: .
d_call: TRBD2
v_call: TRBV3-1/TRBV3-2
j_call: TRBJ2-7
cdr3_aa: CASSRLAGGPQEQYF
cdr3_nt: TGTGCCAGCAGCCGGCTAGCGGGGGGGCCGCAAGAGCAGTACTTC

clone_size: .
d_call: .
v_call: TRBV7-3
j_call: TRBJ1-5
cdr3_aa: CASSLPTAYSNQPQHF
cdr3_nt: TGTGCCAGCAGCTTACCGACAGCCTATAGCAATCAGCCCCAGCATTTT

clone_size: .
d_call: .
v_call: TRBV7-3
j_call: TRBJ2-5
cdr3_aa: CASSKLRGGTQYF
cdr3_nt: TGTGCCAGCAGCAAGCTAAGGGGTGGGACCCAGTACTTC

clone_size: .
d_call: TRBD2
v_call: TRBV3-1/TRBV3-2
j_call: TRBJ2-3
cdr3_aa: CASSSWTEGRGDTQYF
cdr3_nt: TGTGCCAGCAGCTCCTGGACCGAGGGGAGGGGTGATACGCAGTATTTT

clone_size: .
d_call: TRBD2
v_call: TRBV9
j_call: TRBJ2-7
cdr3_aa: CASTPGPAGGSEQYF
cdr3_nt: TGTGCCAGCACCCCCGGCCCAGCGGGAGGCAGCGAGCAGTACTTC

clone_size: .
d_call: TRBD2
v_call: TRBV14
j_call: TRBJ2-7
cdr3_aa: CASSSFPTSGEQYF
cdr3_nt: TGTGCCAGCAGCTCGTTCCCGACTAGCGGAGAGCAGTACTTC

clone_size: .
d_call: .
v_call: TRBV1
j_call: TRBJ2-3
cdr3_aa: CTSSRPLMGAFSTDTQYF
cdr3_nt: TGCACCAGCAGCCGCCCTCTGATGGGGGCCTTTAGCACAGATACGCAGTATTTT

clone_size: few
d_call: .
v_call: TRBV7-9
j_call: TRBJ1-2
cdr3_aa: CASSLNGGYTF
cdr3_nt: TGTGCCAGCAGCTTGAATGGGGGCTACACCTTC

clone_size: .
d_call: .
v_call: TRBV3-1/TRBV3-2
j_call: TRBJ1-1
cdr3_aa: CASSLGRMNTEAFF
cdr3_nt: TGTGCCAGCAGCCTAGGCCGGATGAACACTGAAGCTTTCTTT

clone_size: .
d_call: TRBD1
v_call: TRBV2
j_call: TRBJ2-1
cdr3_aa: CASRDGQGTNEQFF
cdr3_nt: TGTGCCAGCAGGGATGGACAGGGCACCAATGAGCAGTTCTTC

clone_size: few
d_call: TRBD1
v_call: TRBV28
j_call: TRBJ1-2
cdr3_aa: CASSSQRTDRAYGYTF
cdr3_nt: TGTGCCAGCAGTTCCCAGAGGACAGACAGGGCCTATGGCTACACCTTC

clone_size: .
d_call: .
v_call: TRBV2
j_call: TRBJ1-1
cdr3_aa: CASRGDLNTEAFF
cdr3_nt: TGTGCCAGCAGGGGGGACCTGAACACTGAAGCTTTCTTT

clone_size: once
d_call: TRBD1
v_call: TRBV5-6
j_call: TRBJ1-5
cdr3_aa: CASSLQTGTSNQPQHF
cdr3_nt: TGTGCCAGCAGCCTACAGACAGGGACCAGCAATCAGCCCCAGCATTTT

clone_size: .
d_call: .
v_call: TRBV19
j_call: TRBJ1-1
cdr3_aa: CASTSGMGDTEAFF
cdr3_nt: TGTGCCAGTACCTCAGGGATGGGGGACACTGAAGCTTTCTTT

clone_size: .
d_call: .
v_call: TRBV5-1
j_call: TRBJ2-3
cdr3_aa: CASSYSSASTDTQYF
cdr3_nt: TGCGCCAGCAGCTACTCCTCAGCTAGCACAGATACGCAGTATTTT

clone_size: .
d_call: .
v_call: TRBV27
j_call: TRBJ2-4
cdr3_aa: CASSSTDRLGIQYF
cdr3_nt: TGTGCCAGCAGTTCCACTGACAGGTTGGGCATTCAGTACTTC

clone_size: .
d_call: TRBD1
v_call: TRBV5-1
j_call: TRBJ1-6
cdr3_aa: CASSRTGDNSPLHF
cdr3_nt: TGCGCCAGCAGCCGGACAGGGGATAATTCACCCCTCCACTTT

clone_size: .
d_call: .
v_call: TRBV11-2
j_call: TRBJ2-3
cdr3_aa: CASSPLDSSTDTQYF
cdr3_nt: TGTGCCAGCAGCCCCCTGGACTCCAGCACAGATACGCAGTATTTT

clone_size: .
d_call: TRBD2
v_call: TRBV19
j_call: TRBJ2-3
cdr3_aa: CASSTAGRGLAEDTQYF
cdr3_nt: TGTGCCAGTAGTACGGCGGGGCGGGGACTAGCGGAAGATACGCAGTATTTT

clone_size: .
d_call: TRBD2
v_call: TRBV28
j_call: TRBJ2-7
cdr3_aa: CASSSIGGVGYEQYF
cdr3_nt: TGTGCCAGCAGTTCAATCGGGGGGGTGGGCTACGAGCAGTACTTC

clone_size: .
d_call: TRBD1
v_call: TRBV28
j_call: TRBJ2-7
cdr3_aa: CASSLPLGTGISYEQYF
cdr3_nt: TGTGCCAGCAGTTTACCCCTAGGGACAGGGATCTCCTACGAGCAGTACTTC

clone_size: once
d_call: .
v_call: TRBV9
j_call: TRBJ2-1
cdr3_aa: CASSGENEQFF
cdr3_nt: TGTGCCAGCAGCGGGGAGAATGAGCAGTTCTTC

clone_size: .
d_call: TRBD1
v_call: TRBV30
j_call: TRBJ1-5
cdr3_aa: CAWNRGFSNQPQHF
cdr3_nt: TGTGCCTGGAACAGGGGATTTAGCAATCAGCCCCAGCATTTT

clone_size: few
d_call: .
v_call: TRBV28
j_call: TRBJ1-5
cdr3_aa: CASTGGYLANQPQHF
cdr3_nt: TGTGCCAGCACCGGGGGGTACCTCGCCAATCAGCCCCAGCATTTT

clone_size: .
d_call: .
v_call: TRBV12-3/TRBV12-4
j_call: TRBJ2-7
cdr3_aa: CASSDSIFYEQYF
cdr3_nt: TGTGCCAGCAGTGACAGCATCTTCTACGAGCAGTACTTC

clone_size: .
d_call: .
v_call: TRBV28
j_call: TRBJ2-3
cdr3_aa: CASSLEGAKDTQYF
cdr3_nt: TGTGCCAGCAGTTTGGAGGGGGCCAAAGATACGCAGTATTTT

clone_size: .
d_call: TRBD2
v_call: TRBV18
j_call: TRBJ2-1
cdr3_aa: CASSGEGYNEQFF
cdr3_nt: TGTGCCAGCTCGGGGGAGGGCTACAATGAGCAGTTCTTC

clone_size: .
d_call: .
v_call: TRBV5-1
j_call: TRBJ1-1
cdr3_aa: CASSLEPRGGSTEAFF
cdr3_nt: TGCGCCAGCAGCTTGGAACCCAGGGGAGGGAGTACTGAAGCTTTCTTT

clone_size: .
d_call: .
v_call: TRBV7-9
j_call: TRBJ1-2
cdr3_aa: CASSLSTEGSYGYTF
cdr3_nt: TGTGCCAGCAGCTTATCGACAGAAGGGAGCTATGGCTACACCTTC

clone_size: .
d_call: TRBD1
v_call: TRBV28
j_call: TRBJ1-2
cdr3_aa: CASRRQGTYGYTF
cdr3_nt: TGTGCCAGCAGACGACAGGGAACCTATGGCTACACCTTC

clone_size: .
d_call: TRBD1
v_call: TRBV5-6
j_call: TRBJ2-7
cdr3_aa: CASSFGTGGEQYF
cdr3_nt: TGTGCCAGCAGCTTCGGGACAGGGGGAGAGCAGTACTTC

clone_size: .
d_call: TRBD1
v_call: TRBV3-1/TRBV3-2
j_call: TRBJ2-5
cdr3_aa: CASSPRTGARETQYF
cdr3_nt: TGTGCCAGCAGCCCCCGCACAGGGGCTCGAGAGACCCAGTACTTC